The clone carrying this T cell receptor (beta chain) was observed a few times. The antigen remains unidentified. CDR3 size: 13 residues. Germline CDR1 reads MNHNY; CDR2 reads SVGAGI (reference sequence). V was clipped by 7 bases and J by 8 bases, with 14 bases between them. This sample is drawn from a study of T-cell memory formation after mild COVID-19. General study findings and limits: Clones that contracted from day 15 to 85 had balanced CD4/CD8; later expanders were CD4+ biased. Those CD4+ clones that contracted were mainly in CM and EM (CD8+ ones in EMRA). The study detected some responding clones in pre-infection memory, suggesting cross-reactive memory joined.

TCR alpha and TCR beta cDNA libraries with sample barcodes and UMIs came from 5'RACE using constant-segment primers. Using its own MiXCR run on the 5' RACE reads, TCRdb lists one record per CDR3 protein. The sample has about half a million distinct CDR3 sequences; around a sixth are singletons. The chain combines TRBV6-6 with TRBJ1-4; D is unclear. The TCR comes from an adult woman who had mild COVID-19 (a few samples of this study predate the infection). Cell type and time point are not known. Sequencing was carried out using PBMCs or a T cell subset sorted from them (not recorded which). This chain's CDR3 is CASKVAGVEKLFF. DNA for the CDR3: TGTGCCAGCAAGGTAGCTGGGGTAGAAAAACTGTTTTTT.